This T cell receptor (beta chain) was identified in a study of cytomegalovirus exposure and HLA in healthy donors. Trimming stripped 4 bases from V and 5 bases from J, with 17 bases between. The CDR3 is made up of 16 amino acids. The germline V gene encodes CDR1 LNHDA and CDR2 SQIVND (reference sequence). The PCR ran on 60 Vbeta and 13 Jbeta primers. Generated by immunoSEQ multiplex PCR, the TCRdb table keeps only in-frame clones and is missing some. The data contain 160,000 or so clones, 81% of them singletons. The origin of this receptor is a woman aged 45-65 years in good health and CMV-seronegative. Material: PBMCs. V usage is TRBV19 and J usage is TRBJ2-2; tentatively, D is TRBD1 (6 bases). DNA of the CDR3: TGTGCCAGTAGTACCCGACAGGCCCCAGGGACCGGGGAGCTGTTTTTT. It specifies CASSTRQAPGTGELFF.